The 22 T cell receptor beta chains in this list originate from one sample, sequenced in a study of CD8+CD57+ T cells in acquired aplastic anemia. Using genomic DNA as the template, TCR beta VDJ and CDR3 profiling was carried out. MiXCR was run by TCRdb on the reads, yielding one entry per CDR3 protein. In the table there are approximately 170,000 distinct CDR3 sequences, 55% to 75% of which are singletons. Sequenced input: sorted CD4+, CD8+, or CD8+CD57+ T cells (not recorded which) from PBMCs. All receptors come from a human donor in good health.

The V gene is TRBV7-2, the J gene TRBJ2-1; 7 bases fit TRBD2. This CDR3 has 12 amino acids. Per the germline V gene, CDR1 is SGHTA and CDR2 is FQGNSA. V dropped 5 bases and J dropped 10; count of bases not matched to a gene: 5. CDR3 in DNA: TGTGCCAGCAGCCAGGGAGGGCCGGAGCAGTTCTTC. Translated, it gives CASSQGGPEQFF.

The J gene is TRBJ1-6, the V gene TRBV7-9; unclear D gene. V dropped 11 bases and J dropped 7 bases, with 21 bases sitting between them. Germline CDR1 SEHNR, CDR2 FQNEAQ (reference sequence). The CDR3 is 15 amino acids. For the CDR3, the DNA is TGTGCCTCGTCCCCAAGGGCGGGTTCCAATTCACCCCTCCACTTT. Its protein product is CASSPRAGSNSPLHF.

The V gene is TRBV2, the J gene TRBJ1-1; D unclear. The ends were cut back, 4 bases at V and 5 bases at J, with 14 bases in the middle. Germline loops: CDR1 SNHLY, CDR2 FYNNEI. CDR3 size: 14 residues. The CDR3 here is CASSASKSWTEAFF. The CDR3 region has the DNA TGTGCCAGCAGTGCCTCGAAGAGTTGGACTGAAGCTTTCTTT.

The chain has TRBV6-2 or TRBV6-3 and TRBJ2-7, with D perhaps assigned TRBD1 or TRBD2 (5 bases each). The CDR3 runs to 11 residues. Germline CDR1 reads MNHEY; CDR2 reads SVGEGT. The CDR3 DNA reads TGTGCCACCCAGGGAGAGACGTCCGGTAATGTC. Its protein product is CATQGETSGNV.

Turning to this clonotype: As the CDR3 is not closed by the conserved phenylalanine or tryptophan, this likely results from a read error. The rearrangement uses TRBV6-6 and TRBJ2-1, with unresolved D. The CDR3 is 13 residues long. The germline V and J ends were trimmed by 0 bases and 12 bases, with 12 bases remaining between them. From germline, CDR1 is MNHNY and CDR2 SVGAGI (reference sequence). CDR3 residues: CASSYSVLGVQFS. DNA for the CDR3: TGTGCCAGCAGTTACTCGGTCCTCGGCGTGCAGTTCTCC.

This clonotype appeared once. This clone may be a read error of a much larger clone one base away. The chain has TRBV7-2 and TRBJ2-3, with a weak D call TRBD1 (5 bases). The CDR3 covers 15 residues. Trimming took 5 bases from V and 4 from J, leaving 16 bases between them. The germline V gene has CDR1 SGHTA and CDR2 FQGNSA. This CDR3 reads CASSQGRASADTQYF. Written as DNA, the CDR3 is TGTGCCAGCAGCCAAGGCAGGGCGAGCGCAGATACGCAGTATTTT.

The genes are TRBV24-1 and TRBJ2-5; no clear D gene. Per germline, CDR1 KGHDR and CDR2 SFDVKD. V was pared by 5 bases and J by 2 bases, with 11 bases between. There are 14 residues in the CDR3. The CDR3 here is CATSARQAQETQYF. The CDR3 nucleotides are TGTGCCACCAGTGCTCGGCAGGCGCAAGAGACCCAGTACTTC.

The chain is built from TRBV20-1 and TRBJ2-7; 9 bases match TRBD1. Trimming at V came to 1 base and at J to 1 base, leaving 2 bases not matched to a gene. Germline assignment: CDR1 DFQATT and CDR2 SNEGSKA (reference sequence). The CDR3 length is 14 residues. This CDR3 is CSARGGTGSYEQYF. Here the CDR3 DNA reads TGCAGTGCTAGAGGGGGGACAGGGTCCTACGAGCAGTACTTC.

In its sample, this clonotype was seen a few times. The gene calls are TRBV11-2 and TRBJ1-1; 7 bases line up with TRBD1. Looked up from germline, CDR1 is SGHAT and CDR2 is FQNNGV. The CDR3 has 13 residues. Trimming cost V 5 bases and J 9 bases; bases outside gene matches: 9. CDR3 residues: CASSATTGTKAFF. CDR3 in DNA: TGTGCCAGCAGCGCCACGACAGGGACGAAAGCTTTCTTT.

This clonotype has just a few counts. This chain links TRBV10-1 with TRBJ2-3; 7 positions agree with TRBD1. The trim removed 0 bases at V and 8 bases at J, leaving 5 bases unmatched. This CDR3 contains 14 residues. Germline assignment: CDR1 WNHNN and CDR2 SYGVQD (reference sequence). CDR3 sequence reads: CASSESHQGVTQYF. CDR3 coding DNA: TGCGCCAGCAGTGAGTCGCACCAGGGGGTTACGCAGTATTTT.

Remarks on this clonotype: A much larger clone lies one base from this, so it may be a read error. The J gene is TRBJ2-7, the V gene TRBV6-1; 9 bases align to TRBD2. The germline V gene encodes CDR1 MNHNS and CDR2 SASEGT. This CDR3 comprises 18 residues. The DNA of the CDR3 is TGTGCCAGCTTCCCTCCGGGGACAACAGCGGGAGGATCCTACGAGCAGCACTTC. This translates into CASFPPGTTAGGSYEQHF.

The chain is built from TRBV7-8 and TRBJ2-2; 14 bases are a match to TRBD2. This CDR3 has 12 amino acids. V lost 5 bases and J lost 17; bases outside the gene matches: 4. Germline V gene data show CDR1 as SGHVS and CDR2 as FQNEAQ. Written as DNA, the CDR3 is TGTGCCAGCAGCGAGACTAGCGGGAGGGCATTTTTT. Translating gives CASSETSGRAFF.

This chain connects TRBV5-1 to TRBJ1-2, with a tentative D call TRBD1 (6 bases). Trimming pared 7 bases from V and 4 bases from J, leaving 14 bases between. The CDR3 has 13 amino acids. Germline values: CDR1 SGHRS, CDR2 YFSETQ. The CDR3 DNA sequence: TGCGCCAGCGGGGACAAGGGGCGCTATGGCTACACCTTC. Residues: CASGDKGRYGYTF.

On this clonotype itself: Its ends do not fully match the called genes, so a read error is possible. J is TRBJ2-5 and V is TRBV9; the D call may be TRBD1 or TRBD2 (6 bases each). Per the germline V gene, CDR1 is SGDLS and CDR2 is YYNGEE. The CDR3 sequence is 17 residues long. In nucleotides, the CDR3 is TGCGCCAGCAGCTTGGCCGGGGCAGGCGAGGGGGGAGAGACCCAGTACTTC. It encodes CASSLAGAGEGGETQYF.

This chain joins TRBV7-2 and TRBJ2-1; TRBD1 is a possible D gene (5 bases). The CDR3 spans 16 residues. Deletions cut 6 bases from V and 5 bases from J, with 20 bases between. Germline values: CDR1 SGHTA, CDR2 FQGNSA. The DNA of the CDR3 is TGTGCCAGCAGTCTGACAGATCGAATTGTCGACAATGAGCAGTTCTTC. Translating gives CASSLTDRIVDNEQFF.

Many counts were recorded for this clonotype. V and J are TRBV13 and TRBJ2-2, with D perhaps matching TRBD1 (6 bases). Germline CDR1 is PRHDT and CDR2 is FYEKMQ (reference sequence). The germline V and J ends were trimmed by 5 bases and 0 bases, with 10 bases remaining between them. The CDR3 spans 15 residues. CDR3 sequence reads: CASSIRGSNTGELFF. The CDR3 DNA reads as TGTGCCAGCAGCATCAGGGGATCGAACACCGGGGAGCTGTTTTTT.

J is TRBJ1-5 and V is TRBV7-9; D perhaps matches TRBD1 (5 bases). V was pared by 5 bases and J by 0 bases, with 14 bases between. The CDR3 loop spans 16 amino acids. From germline, CDR1 is SEHNR and CDR2 FQNEAQ (reference sequence). CDR3: CASSLGAFASNQPQHF. The CDR3 nucleotides are TGTGCCAGCAGCCTCGGGGCGTTTGCTAGCAATCAGCCCCAGCATTTT.

J is TRBJ2-7 and V is TRBV5-6, with 12 bases matching TRBD1. Germline V gene data show CDR1 as SGHDT and CDR2 as YYEEEE. CDR3 size: 15 residues. The V segment lost 7 bases and the J segment 3 bases; nucleotides outside the gene matches: 8. The CDR3 bases are TGTGCCAGCTCACCCGGGACAGGGGGCCTCTACGAGCAGTACTTC. The encoded protein is CASSPGTGGLYEQYF.

Worth noting for this clonotype: A much larger clone lies one base from this, so it may be a read error. The rearrangement uses TRBV20-1 and TRBJ1-2; 7 nucleotides align to TRBD1. The CDR3 is made up of 12 amino acids. V shed 5 bases, J shed 6 bases, and the junction held 6 bases outside the gene matches. Germline V gene data show CDR1 as DFQATT and CDR2 as SNEGSKA (reference sequence). The CDR3 reads CSAATGMDGYTF. In DNA form, the CDR3 reads TGCAGTGCTGCGACAGGGATGGATGGCTACACCTTC.

In its sample, this clonotype was seen once. This chain connects TRBV10-3 to TRBJ1-2, with D uncertain. Per germline, CDR1 ENHRY and CDR2 SYGVKD. The CDR3 loop spans 14 amino acids. V shed 4 bases and J shed 0 bases, with 9 bases lying between them. The CDR3 reads CAISAYESNYGYTF. CDR3 coding DNA: TGTGCCATCAGTGCCTATGAGTCTAACTATGGCTACACCTTC.

The chain couples TRBV5-1 to TRBJ2-2, with 8 bases lining up with TRBD1. Germline V gives CDR1 SGHRS, CDR2 YFSETQ. There are 15 residues in the CDR3. V trimming: 5 bases; J trimming: 0 bases; junction bases outside the gene matches: 3. The CDR3: CASSWGQANTGELFF. In DNA form, the CDR3 reads TGCGCCAGCAGTTGGGGACAGGCGAACACCGGGGAGCTGTTTTTT.

The CDR3 loop reads CSAHPGTDTQYF. For the CDR3, the DNA is TGCAGTGCCCATCCCGGGACAGATACGCAGTATTTT. The chain has TRBV20-1 and TRBJ2-3; no clear D gene. The CDR3 has 12 residues. CDR1 and CDR2 (germline): DFQATT, SNEGSKA (reference sequence). V lost 6 bases, J lost 3 bases, and 10 bases lay in between.